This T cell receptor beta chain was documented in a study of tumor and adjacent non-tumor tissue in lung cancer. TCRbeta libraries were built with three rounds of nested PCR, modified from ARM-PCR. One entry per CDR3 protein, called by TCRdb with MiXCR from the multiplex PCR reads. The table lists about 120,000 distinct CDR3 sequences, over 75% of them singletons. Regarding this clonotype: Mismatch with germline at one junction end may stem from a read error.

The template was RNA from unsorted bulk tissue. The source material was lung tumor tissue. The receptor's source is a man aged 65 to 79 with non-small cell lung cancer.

CDR3 DNA: TGTGGCAGCAGTTTTCGGCTAGCGGCAGCGAGCTCCTACGAGCAGTACTTC. Its protein product is CGSSFRLAAASSYEQYF. This chain joins TRBV12-3 or TRBV12-4 and TRBJ2-7, with 7 bases that match TRBD2. The CDR3 contains 17 residues.